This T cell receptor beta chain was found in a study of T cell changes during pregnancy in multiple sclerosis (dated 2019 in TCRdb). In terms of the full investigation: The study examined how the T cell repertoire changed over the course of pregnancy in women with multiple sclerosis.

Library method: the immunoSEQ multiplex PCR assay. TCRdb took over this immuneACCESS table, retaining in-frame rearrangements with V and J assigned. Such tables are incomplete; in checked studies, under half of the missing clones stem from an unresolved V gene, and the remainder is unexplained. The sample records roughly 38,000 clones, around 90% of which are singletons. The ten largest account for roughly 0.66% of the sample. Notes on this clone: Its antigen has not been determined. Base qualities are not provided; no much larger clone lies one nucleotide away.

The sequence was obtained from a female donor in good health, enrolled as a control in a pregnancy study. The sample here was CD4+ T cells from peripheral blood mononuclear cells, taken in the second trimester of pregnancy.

The CDR3 loop reads CASSPRGGGPSGYTF. The nucleotide sequence reads as follows: TGTGCCAGCAGCCCTCGGGGAGGCGGCCCTTCTGGCTACACCTTC. The V and J genes are TRBV9 and TRBJ1-2, with the D gene not confidently named. Per the germline V gene, SGDLS is the CDR1 and YYNGEE is the CDR2. From its cysteine to its phenylalanine, the CDR3 spans 15 amino acids. The only DNA kept is the CDR3, 45 bases in frame from the first base. V loses 4 bases of germline sequence and J loses 7 bases, and the interval between the two ends is 20 bases.